This TCR beta chain was captured in a study of blood T cell repertoires in COVID-19. V lost 2 bases to trimming and J lost 2 bases, with 13 bases between them. CDR1 and CDR2 (germline): SGHRS, YFSETQ. The CDR3 has 15 residues. Concerning this clone itself: Other DNA sequences in the sample encode the same CDR3.

Participant reports of clinical history set cohort assignment. In the source study's methods: Amplification with reference gene primers provided the estimates of nucleated cell counts. Generated by immunoSEQ multiplex PCR, the TCRdb table keeps only in-frame clones and is missing some. Clonal size and the V and J genes are those of that table, whereas D and trimming came from the DNA. The profile covers almost 250,000 clones, with about 89% appearing a single time and 4.1% taken by the ten largest. This sequence was found in a woman aged 25 to 39 who had recovered from COVID-19. Sequenced: PBMCs or T cells enriched from blood (not recorded which). The chain combines TRBV5-1 with TRBJ2-5; TRBD2 is a possible D gene (6 bases). The CDR3 DNA reads as TGCGCCAGCAGCTTCGGCGGGGCTACACAAGAGACCCAGTACTTC. Translating gives CASSFGGATQETQYF. Together with reference TRBV5-1 and TRBJ2-5, the CDR3 gives the full variable domain: KAGVTQTPRYLIKTRGQQVTLSCSPISGHRSVSWYQQTPGQGLQFLFEYFSETQRNKGNFPGRFSGRQFSNSRSEMNVSTLELGDSALYLCASSFGGATQETQYFGPGTRLLVL.